This T cell receptor beta chain was identified during a study of Graves' ophthalmopathy and Graves' hyperthyroidism. Overall study context: Peripheral blood sampling occurred at initial diagnosis, before any treatment.

This clonotype was picked up many times. What it binds is unknown. This may stem from a read error, because a much larger clone lies one nucleotide away. Hyperthyroidism cases were recent diagnoses of under 2 months' duration in people aged 18 to 65. Other autoimmune diseases, uncontrolled infections, pregnancy or lactation ruled patients out of participation. Study findings and constraints: Blood repertoires reportedly contained most expanded thyroid clonotypes above 0.001 frequency.

The CDR3 length is 11 residues. V was shortened by 2 bases and J by 3 bases, with 2 bases between the two germline ends. CDR1 is MDHEN, CDR2 SYDVKM, per germline. Amplifying from RNA transcripts, the study obtained TCR beta CDR3 regions. RT-PCR was first run with HTBI primers, then multiplex PCR in a second round. TCRdb recomputed calls from the multiplex PCR reads with MiXCR, one row per CDR3 protein. The data contain some 380,000 distinct CDR3 sequences, 15% to 17% of them singletons. The sequenced material came from peripheral blood. The TCR was taken from a woman in her late teens or twenties with stable Graves' hyperthyroidism. The chain employs TRBV28 and TRBJ2-7; D uncertain. CDR3 region: CASSLHYEQYF. CDR3 bases: TGTGCCAGCAGTTTACACTACGAGCAGTACTTC.